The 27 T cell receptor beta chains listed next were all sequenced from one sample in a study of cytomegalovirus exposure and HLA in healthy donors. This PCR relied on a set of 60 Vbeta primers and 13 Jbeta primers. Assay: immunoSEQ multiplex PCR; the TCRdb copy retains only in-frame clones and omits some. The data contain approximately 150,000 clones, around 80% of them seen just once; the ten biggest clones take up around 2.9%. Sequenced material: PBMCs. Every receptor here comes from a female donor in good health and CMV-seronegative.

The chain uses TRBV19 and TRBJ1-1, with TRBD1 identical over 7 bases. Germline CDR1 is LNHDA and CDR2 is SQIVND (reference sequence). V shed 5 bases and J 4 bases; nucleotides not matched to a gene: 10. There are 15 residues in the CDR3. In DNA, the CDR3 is TGTGCCAGTAGTCCTTTTAGGGGGCTCGGCACTGAAGCTTTCTTT. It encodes CASSPFRGLGTEAFF.

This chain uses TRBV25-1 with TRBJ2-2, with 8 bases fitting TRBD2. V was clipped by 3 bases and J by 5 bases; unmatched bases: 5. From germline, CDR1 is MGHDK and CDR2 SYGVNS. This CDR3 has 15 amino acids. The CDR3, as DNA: TGTGCCAGCAGTGACCGGGGGGGCCGAACCGGGGAGCTGTTTTTT. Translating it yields CASSDRGGRTGELFF.

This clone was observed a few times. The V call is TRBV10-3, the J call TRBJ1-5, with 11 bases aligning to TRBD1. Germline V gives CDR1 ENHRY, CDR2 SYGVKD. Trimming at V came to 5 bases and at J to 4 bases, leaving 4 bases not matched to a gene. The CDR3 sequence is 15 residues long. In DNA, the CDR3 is TGTGCCATCAGTCGGGGACAGGGGGATAATCAGCCCCAGCATTTT. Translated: CAISRGQGDNQPQHF.

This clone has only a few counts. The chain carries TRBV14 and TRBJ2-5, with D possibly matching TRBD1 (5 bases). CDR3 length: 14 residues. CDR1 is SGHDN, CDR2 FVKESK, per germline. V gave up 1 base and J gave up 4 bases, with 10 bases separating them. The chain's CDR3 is CASSQGARAETQYF. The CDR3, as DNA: TGTGCCAGCAGCCAAGGGGCCAGGGCAGAGACCCAGTACTTC.

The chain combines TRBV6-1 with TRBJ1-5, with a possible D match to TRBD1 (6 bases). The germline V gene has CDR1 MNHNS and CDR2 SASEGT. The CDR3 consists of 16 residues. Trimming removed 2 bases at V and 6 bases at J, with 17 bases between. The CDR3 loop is CASSEIYRVAAQPQHF. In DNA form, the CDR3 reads TGTGCCAGCAGTGAAATATACAGGGTTGCTGCTCAGCCCCAGCATTTT.

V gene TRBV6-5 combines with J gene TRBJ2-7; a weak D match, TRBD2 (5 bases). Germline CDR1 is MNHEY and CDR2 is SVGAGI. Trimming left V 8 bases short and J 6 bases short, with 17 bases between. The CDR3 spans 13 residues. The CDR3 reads CASRPGFLFEQYF. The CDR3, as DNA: TGTGCCAGCCGGCCGGGGTTTTTGTTCGAGCAGTACTTC.

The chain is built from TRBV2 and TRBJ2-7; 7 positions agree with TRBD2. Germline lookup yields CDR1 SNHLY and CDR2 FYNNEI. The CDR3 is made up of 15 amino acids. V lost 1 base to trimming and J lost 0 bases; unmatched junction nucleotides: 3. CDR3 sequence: CASSEVGGSSYEQYF. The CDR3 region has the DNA TGTGCCAGCAGTGAAGTGGGCGGGAGCTCCTACGAGCAGTACTTC. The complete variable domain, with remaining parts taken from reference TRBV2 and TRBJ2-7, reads EPEVTQTPSHQVTQMGQEVILRCVPISNHLYFYWYRQILGQKVEFLVSFYNNEISEKSEIFDDQFSVERPDGSNFTLKIRSTKLEDSAMYFCASSEVGGSSYEQYFGPGTRLTVT.

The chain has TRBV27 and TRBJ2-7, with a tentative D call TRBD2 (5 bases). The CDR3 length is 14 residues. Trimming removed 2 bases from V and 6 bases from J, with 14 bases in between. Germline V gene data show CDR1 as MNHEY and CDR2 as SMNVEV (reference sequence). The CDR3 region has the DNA TGTGCCAGCAGTTTAGCGGGTAAATGGGTCGAGCAGTACTTC. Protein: CASSLAGKWVEQYF.

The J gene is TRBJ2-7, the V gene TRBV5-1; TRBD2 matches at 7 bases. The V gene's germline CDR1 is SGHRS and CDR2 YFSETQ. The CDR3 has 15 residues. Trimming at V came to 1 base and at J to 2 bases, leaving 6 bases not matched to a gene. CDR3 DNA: TGCGCCAGCAGCTTGAGCGGGGCCGCCACCTACGAGCAGTACTTC. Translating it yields CASSLSGAATYEQYF.

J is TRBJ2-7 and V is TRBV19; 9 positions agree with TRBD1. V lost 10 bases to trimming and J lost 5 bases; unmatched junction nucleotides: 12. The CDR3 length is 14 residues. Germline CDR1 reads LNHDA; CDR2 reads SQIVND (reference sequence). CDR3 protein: CATRKQGASNEQYF. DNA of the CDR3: TGTGCCACGAGAAAACAGGGGGCGAGTAACGAGCAGTACTTC. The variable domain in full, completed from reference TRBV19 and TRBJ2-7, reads DGGITQSPKYLFRKEGQNVTLSCEQNLNHDAMYWYRQDPGQGLRLIYYSQIVNDFQKGDIAEGYSVSREKKESFPLTVTSAQKNPTAFYLCATRKQGASNEQYFGPGTRLTVT.

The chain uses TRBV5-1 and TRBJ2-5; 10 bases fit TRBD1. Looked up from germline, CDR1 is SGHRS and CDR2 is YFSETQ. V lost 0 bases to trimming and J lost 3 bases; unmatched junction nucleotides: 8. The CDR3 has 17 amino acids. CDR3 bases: TGCGCCAGCAGCTTGGGGGGAACCGGGACAGGGGAAGAGACCCAGTACTTC. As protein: CASSLGGTGTGEETQYF.

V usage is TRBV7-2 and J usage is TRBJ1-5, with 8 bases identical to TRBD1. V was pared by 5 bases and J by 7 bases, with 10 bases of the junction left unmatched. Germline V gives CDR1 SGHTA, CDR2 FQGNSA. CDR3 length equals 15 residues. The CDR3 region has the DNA TGTGCCAGCAGCCCCGGACAGGGATTGAGGCAGCCCCAGCATTTT. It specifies CASSPGQGLRQPQHF.

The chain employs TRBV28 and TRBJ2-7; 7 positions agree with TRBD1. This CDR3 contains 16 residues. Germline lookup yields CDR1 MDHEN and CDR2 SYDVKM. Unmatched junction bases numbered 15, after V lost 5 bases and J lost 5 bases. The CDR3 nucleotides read TGTGCCAGCAGTCCACAGACAGGGATTGTCCCCAACGAGCAGTACTTC. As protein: CASSPQTGIVPNEQYF.

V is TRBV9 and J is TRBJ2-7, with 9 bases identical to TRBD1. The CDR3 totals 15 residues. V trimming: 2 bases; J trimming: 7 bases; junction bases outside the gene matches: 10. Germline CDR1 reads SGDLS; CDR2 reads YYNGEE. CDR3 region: CASSVSTGGDGEQYF. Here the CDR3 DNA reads TGTGCCAGCAGCGTGTCGACAGGGGGAGACGGAGAGCAGTACTTC. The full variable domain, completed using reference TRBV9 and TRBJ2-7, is DSGVTQTPKHLITATGQRVTLRCSPRSGDLSVYWYQQSLDQGLQFLIQYYNGEERAKGNILERFSAQQFPDLHSELNLSSLELGDSALYFCASSVSTGGDGEQYFGPGTRLTVT.

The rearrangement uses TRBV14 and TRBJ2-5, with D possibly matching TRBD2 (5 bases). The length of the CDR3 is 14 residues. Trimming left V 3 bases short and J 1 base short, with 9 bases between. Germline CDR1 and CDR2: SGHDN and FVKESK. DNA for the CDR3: TGTGCCAGCAGCCATGTTAGCGCCCAAGAGACCCAGTACTTC. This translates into CASSHVSAQETQYF.

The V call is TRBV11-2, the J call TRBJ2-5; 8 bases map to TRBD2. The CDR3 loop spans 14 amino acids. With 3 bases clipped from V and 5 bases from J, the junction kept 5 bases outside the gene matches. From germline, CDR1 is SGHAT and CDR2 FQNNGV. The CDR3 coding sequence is TGTGCCAGCAGCTTCAGCGGGAGAGGCGAGACCCAGTACTTC. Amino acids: CASSFSGRGETQYF.

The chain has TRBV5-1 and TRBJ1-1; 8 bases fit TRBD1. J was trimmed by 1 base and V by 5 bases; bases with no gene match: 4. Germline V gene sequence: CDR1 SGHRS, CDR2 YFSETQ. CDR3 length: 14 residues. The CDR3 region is CASRPGTGNTEAFF. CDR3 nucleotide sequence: TGCGCCAGCAGACCGGGGACAGGGAACACTGAAGCTTTCTTT. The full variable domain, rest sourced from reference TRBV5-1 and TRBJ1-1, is KAGVTQTPRYLIKTRGQQVTLSCSPISGHRSVSWYQQTPGQGLQFLFEYFSETQRNKGNFPGRFSGRQFSNSRSEMNVSTLELGDSALYLCASRPGTGNTEAFFGQGTRLTVV.

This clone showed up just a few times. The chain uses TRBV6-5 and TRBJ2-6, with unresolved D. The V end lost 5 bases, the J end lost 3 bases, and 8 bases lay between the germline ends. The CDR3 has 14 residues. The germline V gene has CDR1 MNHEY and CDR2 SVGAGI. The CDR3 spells CASSRTGGANVLTF. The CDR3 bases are TGTGCCAGCAGTCGCACCGGTGGGGCCAACGTCCTGACTTTC.

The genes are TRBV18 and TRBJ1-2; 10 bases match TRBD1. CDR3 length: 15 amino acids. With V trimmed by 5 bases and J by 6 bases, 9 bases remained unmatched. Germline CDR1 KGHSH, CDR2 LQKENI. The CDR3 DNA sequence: TGTGCCAGCTCAAATCCCGGGACAGGGGCCGATGGCTACACCTTC. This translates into CASSNPGTGADGYTF.

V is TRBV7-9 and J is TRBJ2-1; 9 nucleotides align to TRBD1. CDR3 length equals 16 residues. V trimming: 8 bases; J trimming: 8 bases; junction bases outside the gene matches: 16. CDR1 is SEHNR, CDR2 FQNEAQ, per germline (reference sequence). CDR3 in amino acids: CASSRGMTGGADEQFF. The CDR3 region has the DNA TGTGCCAGCTCCCGGGGGATGACAGGGGGAGCGGATGAGCAGTTCTTC.

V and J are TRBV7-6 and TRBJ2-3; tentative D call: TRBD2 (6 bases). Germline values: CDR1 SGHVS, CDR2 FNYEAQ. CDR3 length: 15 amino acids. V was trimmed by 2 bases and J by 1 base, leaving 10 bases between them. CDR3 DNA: TGTGCCAGCAGCTTAATGACGGGAGGCACAGATACGCAGTATTTT. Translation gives CASSLMTGGTDTQYF.

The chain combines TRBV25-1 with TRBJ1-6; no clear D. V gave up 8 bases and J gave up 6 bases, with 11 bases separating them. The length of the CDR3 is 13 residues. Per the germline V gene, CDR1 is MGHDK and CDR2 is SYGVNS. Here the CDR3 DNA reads TGTGCCAGCGGCTTCGGGATTAATTCACCCCTCCACTTT. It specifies CASGFGINSPLHF. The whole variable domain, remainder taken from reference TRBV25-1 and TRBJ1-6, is EADIYQTPRYLVIGTGKKITLECSQTMGHDKMYWYQQDPGMELHLIHYSYGVNSTEKGDLSSESTVSRIRTEHFPLTLESARPSHTSQYLCASGFGINSPLHFGNGTRLTVT.

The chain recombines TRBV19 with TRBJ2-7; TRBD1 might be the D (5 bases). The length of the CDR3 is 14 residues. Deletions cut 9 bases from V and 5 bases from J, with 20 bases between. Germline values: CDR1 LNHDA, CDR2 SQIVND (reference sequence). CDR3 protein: CASRTEGVGDEQYF. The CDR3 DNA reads TGTGCCAGCCGGACGGAAGGGGTTGGCGACGAGCAGTACTTC.

CDR3: CAWSIQGVRNQPQHF. CDR3 DNA: TGTGCCTGGAGTATTCAGGGGGTTCGCAATCAGCCCCAGCATTTT. This chain links TRBV30 with TRBJ1-5; TRBD1 agrees at 7 bases. CDR1 and CDR2 from the germline V gene are GTSNPN and SVGIG (reference sequence). This CDR3 comprises 15 residues. J lost 2 bases, V lost 2 bases, and 6 bases had no gene match.

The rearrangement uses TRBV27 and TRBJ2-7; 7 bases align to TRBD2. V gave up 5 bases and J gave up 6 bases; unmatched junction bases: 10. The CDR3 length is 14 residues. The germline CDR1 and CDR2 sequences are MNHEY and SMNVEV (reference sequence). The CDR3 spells CASSLGTIPLEQYF. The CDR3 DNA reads TGTGCCAGCAGTCTTGGGACTATCCCCCTCGAGCAGTACTTC.

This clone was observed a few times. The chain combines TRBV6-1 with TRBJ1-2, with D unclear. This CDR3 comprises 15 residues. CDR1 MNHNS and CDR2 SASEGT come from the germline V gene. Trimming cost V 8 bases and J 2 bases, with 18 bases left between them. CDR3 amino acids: CASHLASPSNYGYTF. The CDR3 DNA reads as TGTGCCAGCCACCTAGCTAGTCCGAGCAACTATGGCTACACCTTC.

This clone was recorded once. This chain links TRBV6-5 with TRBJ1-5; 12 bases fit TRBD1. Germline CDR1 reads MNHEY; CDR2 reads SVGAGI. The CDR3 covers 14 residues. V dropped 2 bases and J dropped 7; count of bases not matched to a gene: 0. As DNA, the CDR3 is TGTGCCAGCAGTTACGGGACAGGGGGCCAGCCCCAGCATTTT. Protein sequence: CASSYGTGGQPQHF.